This T cell receptor (beta chain) was found in a study of T cell responses to AZD1222 COVID-19 vaccine. The study's findings and limits: Spike-wide vaccine-associated CD4 TCRs dominated at 160-218 and 743-854. Nearly half of spike-specific TCRs reportedly target variant regions that are unmutated in the B.1.351 and B.1.1.7 variants. Without day 14 samples, only post-peak T cell repertoires were studied.

The V and J ends lost 5 bases and 3 bases, in that order; junction bases with no gene match: 11. This CDR3 contains 18 residues. The germline gives CDR1 SEHNR, CDR2 FQNEAQ (reference sequence). In this sample, this clone turned up a few times. Antigen: not known. Repertoires were generated with immunoSEQ multiplex PCR, while TCRdb's copy carries only in-frame clones and drops some. The table records around 76,000 clones, 80% to 90% of them present only once. This TCR came from an adult in good health. The rearrangement uses TRBV7-9 and TRBJ2-1; TRBD2 matches at 12 bases. The material sequenced was peripheral blood, taken on day 0 of AZD1222 vaccination. CDR3 nucleotide sequence: TGTGCCAGCAGCCTCGGACTAGCGGGGAGGTGGTTCTACAATGAGCAGTTCTTC. This encodes CASSLGLAGRWFYNEQFF.